Presented here are 26 T cell receptor beta chains from one specimen sequenced in a study of T cell repertoires in cytomegalovirus infection. TCRdb redid the calling of the reads with MiXCR, one entry per CDR3 protein. The sample lists roughly 220,000 distinct CDR3 sequences, approximately 38% occurring once. These receptors' antigens are unknown. The sequencing here drew on CD8+ T cells from cultured PBMCs, taken from culture after CMV antigen stimulation. These receptors were obtained from a human donor in good health (CMV status not recorded). Some clones in this sample may be carry-over from other donors' samples.

The chain employs TRBV27 and TRBJ1-1; D is uncertain. Trimming stripped 3 bases from V and 1 base from J, with 6 bases between. The V gene's germline CDR1 is MNHEY and CDR2 SMNVEV (reference sequence). The CDR3 is made up of 13 amino acids. Written as DNA, the CDR3 is TGTGCCAGCAGTTTTCAGGCGAACACTGAAGCTTTCTTT. It codes for CASSFQANTEAFF.

In the case of this clonotype: Given a much more abundant clone one base away, this may be a read error. The chain carries TRBV10-3 and TRBJ2-4, with 8 bases aligning to TRBD1. The CDR3 has 16 residues. Germline V gene lookup returns CDR1 ENHRY and CDR2 SYGVKD. CDR3 in amino acids: CAIIRLMDRAKNIKYF. The CDR3 DNA reads TGTGCCATCATACGACTAATGGACAGGGCCAAAAACATTAAGTACTTC.

CDR3 sequence (DNA): TGTGCCAGCAGTTTAAGATTACAAGGACCCACAGATACGCAGTATTTT. Translated, it gives CASSLRLQGPTDTQYF. The chain uses TRBV12-3 or TRBV12-4 and TRBJ2-3; no definite D call. V was cut by 2 bases and J by 2 bases, with 14 bases left in between. The CDR3 runs to 16 residues.

The chain recombines TRBV7-8 with TRBJ1-4, with 10 bases lining up with TRBD1. The V and J ends lost 2 bases and 3 bases, in that order; junction bases with no gene match: 15. There are 20 residues in the CDR3. Germline values: CDR1 SGHVS, CDR2 FQNEAQ. The CDR3 coding sequence is TGTGCCAGCAGCTTACGCGGGACAGGGGTCGGTTCATTAGCTAATGAAAAACTGTTTTTT. It codes for CASSLRGTGVGSLANEKLFF.

This clonotype was seen ten or more times. The chain couples TRBV11-1 to TRBJ2-7, with TRBD1 as a possible D gene (6 bases). Germline values: CDR1 SGHAT, CDR2 FQDESV (reference sequence). The CDR3 has 16 amino acids. Deletions cut 6 bases from V and 2 bases from J, with 20 bases between. CDR3 bases: TGTGCCAGCAGTTTCCTCCCGGGACACGAGACCTACGAGCAGTACTTC. This encodes CASSFLPGHETYEQYF.

The table lists this clonotype with a few counts. The chain joins TRBV6-2 or TRBV6-3 to TRBJ2-2; 10 bases line up with TRBD1. Germline CDR1 reads MNHEY; CDR2 reads SVGEGT. J lost 3 bases, V lost 0 bases, and 1 base had no gene match. The CDR3 is 16 amino acids. The CDR3 region is CASSYSGTGDTGELFF. The CDR3 DNA reads TGTGCCAGCAGTTACTCCGGGACAGGGGACACCGGGGAGCTGTTTTTT.

The rearrangement uses TRBV19 and TRBJ1-6; the D is unclear. The V gene's germline CDR1 is LNHDA and CDR2 SQIVND (reference sequence). The length of the CDR3 is 15 residues. V lost 3 bases and J 3 bases, leaving 9 bases between the germline ends. Written as DNA, the CDR3 is TGTGCCAGTAGTATCGCCCAGGACTATAATTCACCCCTCCACTTT. It yields the protein CASSIAQDYNSPLHF.

V and J are TRBV15 and TRBJ2-7; 12 bases are shared with TRBD1. V lost 3 bases and J lost 6; bases outside the gene matches: 9. CDR1 is LNHNV, CDR2 YYDKDF, per germline (reference sequence). The CDR3 consists of 16 residues. The CDR3: CATSRLGGQGALEQYF. CDR3 sequence (DNA): TGTGCCACCAGCAGGCTGGGGGGACAGGGGGCCCTCGAGCAGTACTTC.

The CDR3 loop is CASSLFAGTDTQYF. DNA of the CDR3: TGTGCCAGCAGTTTATTCGCGGGCACAGATACGCAGTATTTT. V and J are TRBV27 and TRBJ2-3; D not certain. The CDR3 contains 14 residues. Germline V gene sequence: CDR1 MNHEY, CDR2 SMNVEV (reference sequence). Trimming stripped 1 base from V and 1 base from J, with 6 bases between.

The J gene is TRBJ2-1, the V gene TRBV6-2 or TRBV6-3; 12 bases match TRBD2. Trimming at V came to 2 bases and at J to 7 bases, leaving 6 bases not matched to a gene. The CDR3 length is 16 residues. The germline V gene encodes CDR1 MNHEY and CDR2 SVGEGT. The CDR3 DNA sequence: TGTGCCAGCAGTTACGGACTAGCGGGAAGGGGGAATGAGCAGTTCTTC. Its protein is CASSYGLAGRGNEQFF.

The rearrangement joins TRBV28 to TRBJ2-1; D may be TRBD2 (5 bases). V lost 2 bases, J lost 3 bases, and 11 bases lay in between. Germline lookup yields CDR1 MDHEN and CDR2 SYDVKM. The CDR3 totals 15 residues. The CDR3 region is CASSLGGSVYNEQFF. Written as DNA, the CDR3 is TGTGCCAGCAGTTTAGGTGGGAGTGTCTACAATGAGCAGTTCTTC.

The rearrangement links TRBV2 to TRBJ2-1, with 10 bases lining up with TRBD2. The CDR3 spans 15 residues. Germline lookup yields CDR1 SNHLY and CDR2 FYNNEI. V was clipped by 4 bases and J by 8 bases; unmatched bases: 8. The CDR3 coding sequence is TGTGCCAGCAGTGTTTATAGCGGGAGGCCCGATGAGCAGTTCTTC. Encoded protein: CASSVYSGRPDEQFF. Looking up the rest from reference TRBV2 and TRBJ2-1 gives the full variable domain: EPEVTQTPSHQVTQMGQEVILRCVPISNHLYFYWYRQILGQKVEFLVSFYNNEISEKSEIFDDQFSVERPDGSNFTLKIRSTKLEDSAMYFCASSVYSGRPDEQFFGPGTRLTVL.

This clonotype was picked up many times. V is TRBV20-1 and J is TRBJ2-5, with 7 bases matching TRBD2. Per the germline V gene, CDR1 is DFQATT and CDR2 is SNEGSKA (reference sequence). J gave up 4 bases and V 7 bases, and 9 bases lay outside the gene matches. This CDR3 has 13 amino acids. CDR3 DNA sequence: TGCAGTGGCCCGCAGGGCGGGAGAGAGACCCAGTACTTC. Translating it yields CSGPQGGRETQYF.

The chain is built from TRBV7-8 and TRBJ2-1, with a weak D call TRBD1 (5 bases). V was pared by 6 bases and J by 5 bases, with 11 bases between. This CDR3 is built from 13 residues. CDR1 and CDR2 (germline): SGHVS, FQNEAQ. CDR3 nucleotides: TGTGCCAGCAGTGCCGTACAGGACAATGAGCAGTTCTTC. Translating gives CASSAVQDNEQFF. The full variable domain, completed using reference TRBV7-8 and TRBJ2-1, is GAGVSQSPRYKVAKRGQDVALRCDPISGHVSLFWYQQALGQGPEFLTYFQNEAQLDKSGLPSDRFFAERPEGSVSTLKIQRTQQEDSAVYLCASSAVQDNEQFFGPGTRLTVL.

The V and J genes are TRBV7-2 and TRBJ2-1, with TRBD2 matching over 8 bases. V lost 2 bases and J lost 8; bases outside the gene matches: 11. In germline, CDR1 is SGHTA, CDR2 FQGNSA. The CDR3 loop spans 16 amino acids. CDR3: CASSLSGREVRDEQFF. CDR3 DNA: TGTGCCAGCAGCTTATCTGGGCGGGAGGTCAGAGATGAGCAGTTCTTC.

V is TRBV5-1 and J is TRBJ1-6; D is unresolved. This CDR3 is built from 11 residues. Deletions cut 6 bases from V and 10 bases from J, with 8 bases between. Germline loops: CDR1 SGHRS, CDR2 YFSETQ. The CDR3 region has the DNA TGCGCCAGCAAGACGAGATCACCCCTCCACTTT. Translated: CASKTRSPLHF.

The rearrangement links TRBV27 to TRBJ1-5; TRBD1 matches at 7 bases. Unmatched junction bases numbered 4, after V lost 0 bases and J lost 5 bases. The germline V gene has CDR1 MNHEY and CDR2 SMNVEV (reference sequence). The CDR3 consists of 15 residues. DNA of the CDR3: TGTGCCAGCAGTTTATCCAGGGGGTTTGATCAGCCCCAGCATTTT. As protein: CASSLSRGFDQPQHF.

The rearrangement uses TRBV28 and TRBJ2-1; D is uncertain. Looked up from germline, CDR1 is MDHEN and CDR2 is SYDVKM. The CDR3 loop spans 11 amino acids. V was clipped by 6 bases and J by 6 bases, with 6 bases between them. The CDR3 here is CASSDSNEQFF. CDR3 DNA: TGTGCCAGCAGCGACTCCAATGAGCAGTTCTTC.

The chain recombines TRBV7-9 with TRBJ2-7; TRBD2 matches 7 bases. The germline gives CDR1 SEHNR, CDR2 FQNEAQ (reference sequence). The CDR3 totals 15 residues. J was trimmed by 3 bases and V by 3 bases; bases with no gene match: 8. CDR3 DNA: TGTGCCAGCAGCTTTAGACGCGGGAGTAACTACGAGCAGTACTTC. Its protein product is CASSFRRGSNYEQYF.

The chain recombines TRBV29-1 with TRBJ1-2, with TRBD1 as a possible D gene (5 bases). The ends were cut back, 7 bases at V and 7 bases at J, with 13 bases in the middle. This CDR3 has 11 residues. The germline V gene has CDR1 SQVTM and CDR2 ANQGSEA. The CDR3 here is CSGGREGGYTF. In nucleotides, the CDR3 is TGCAGCGGGGGGAGGGAAGGTGGCTACACCTTC.

This chain uses TRBV20-1 with TRBJ2-1; 9 positions match TRBD2. Germline CDR1 reads DFQATT; CDR2 reads SNEGSKA (reference sequence). The CDR3 runs to 17 residues. The V gene end was trimmed by 0 bases and the J gene end by 6 bases; junction bases not matched to a gene: 12. CDR3 coding DNA: TGCAGTGCTAGAGAACCCTGGACTAGCGTAGCGGGCAATGAGCAGTTCTTC. Translation: CSAREPWTSVAGNEQFF.

This chain links TRBV9 with TRBJ2-1; either TRBD1 or TRBD2 may supply D (6 bases each). Germline V gives CDR1 SGDLS, CDR2 YYNGEE. V was clipped by 4 bases and J by 10 bases, with 18 bases between them. This CDR3 spans 14 amino acids. For the CDR3, the DNA is TGTGCCAGCAGCCCTAAGACAGTGGGGGGCGAGCAGTTCTTC. Residues: CASSPKTVGGEQFF.

In its sample, this clonotype was seen many times. The gene calls are TRBV7-9 and TRBJ1-2; D is undetermined. Between the trimmed V and J ends, which lost 3 bases and 7 bases, there was a span of 21 bases. The CDR3 covers 16 residues. Germline lookup yields CDR1 SEHNR and CDR2 FQNEAQ (reference sequence). The CDR3 sequence is CASSFPETTYSVGYTF. CDR3 nucleotide sequence: TGTGCCAGCAGCTTCCCCGAAACAACATATTCGGTTGGCTACACCTTC.

This clonotype was seen only a few times. The rearrangement uses TRBV19 and TRBJ2-1; D is unclear. Trimming shortened V by 0 bases and J by 4 bases, and 19 bases separated the two germline ends. From germline, CDR1 is LNHDA and CDR2 SQIVND (reference sequence). The CDR3 has 18 amino acids. The CDR3 loop reads CASSIDLNRGYIYNEQFF. Written as DNA, the CDR3 is TGTGCCAGTAGTATAGACCTTAACCGCGGATATATTTACAATGAGCAGTTCTTC.

The chain couples TRBV12-3 or TRBV12-4 to TRBJ2-5; D call uncertain. Between the trimmed V and J ends, which lost 5 bases and 5 bases, there was a span of 12 bases. This CDR3 has 13 amino acids. The CDR3 DNA reads as TGTGCCAGCAGTCCAGTCAGATCGGAGACCCAGTACTTC. Amino acids: CASSPVRSETQYF.

This clonotype was seen repeatedly, ten times or more. CDR3 nucleotide sequence: TGCGCCAGCAGCGCCAACCGGGGGGTCGCCTACGAGCAGTACTTC. It is translated as CASSANRGVAYEQYF. This rearrangement joins TRBV5-1 to TRBJ2-7; 7 nucleotides align to TRBD2. The trim removed 4 bases at V and 2 bases at J, leaving 9 bases unmatched. There are 15 residues in the CDR3. Germline CDR1 and CDR2: SGHRS and YFSETQ.